These 9 T cell receptor beta chains originate from one sample sequenced in a study of CD8+ T cells in alopecia areata. Treatment meaning: oral pan-JAK inhibitor, 5-10 mg twice daily. The sequencing template was cDNA reverse transcribed from extracted RNA. Clones were sequenced by immunoSEQ multiplex PCR, and TCRdb holds only the in-frame ones, with some missing. This sample carries about 180,000 clones, 40% to 55% of them seen once, and the ten largest clones take over 9%. This sample comprised CD8+ T cells sorted from blood, obtained at week 52, from a patient treated with tofacitinib. The receptors were gathered from a human donor with alopecia areata.

Only a few counts were recorded for this clone. The V gene is TRBV11-2, the J gene TRBJ2-3, with TRBD2 matching 7 bases. Unmatched junction bases numbered 5, after V lost 5 bases and J lost 3 bases. The germline CDR1 and CDR2 sequences are SGHAT and FQNNGV. The CDR3 extends over 14 amino acids. The DNA of the CDR3 is TGTGCCAGCAGCCGGACTAGGGTAACAGATACGCAGTATTTT. It specifies CASSRTRVTDTQYF. The full variable domain, its missing parts supplied by reference TRBV11-2 and TRBJ2-3, is EAGVAQSPRYKIIEKRQSVAFWCNPISGHATLYWYQQILGQGPKLLIQFQNNGVVDDSQLPKDRFSAERLKGVDSTLKIQPAKLEDSAVYLCASSRTRVTDTQYFGPGTRLTVL.

The CDR3: CASSSTGGQETQYF. CDR3 bases: TGTGCCAGCAGTTCGACAGGGGGCCAAGAGACCCAGTACTTC. V is TRBV6-1 and J is TRBJ2-5; 9 bases agree with TRBD1. The CDR3 runs 14 residues. Germline CDR1 and CDR2: MNHNS and SASEGT. The V and J ends lost 5 bases and 1 base, in that order; junction bases with no gene match: 2.

The chain combines TRBV15 with TRBJ2-3; perhaps TRBD2 as D (6 bases). Trimming stripped 5 bases from V and 2 bases from J, with 17 bases between. The V gene's germline CDR1 is LNHNV and CDR2 YYDKDF (reference sequence). CDR3 size: 16 residues. CDR3 residues: CATSRGVAEPTDTQYF. Here the CDR3 DNA reads TGTGCCACCAGCCGAGGGGTAGCGGAACCCACAGATACGCAGTATTTT.

This clone was found once. This sequence joins TRBV5-1 and TRBJ2-7, with 8 bases that match TRBD1. The DNA end lines up better with TRBJ2-5; the J call may be wrong. This CDR3 spans 14 amino acids. Germline-derived CDR1 and CDR2 are SGHRS and YFSETQ. The CDR3 nucleotides read TGCGCCAGCAGCTTACAGGGGGGACAAGAGACCCAGTACTTC. Its protein is CASSLQGGQETQYF.

The genes are TRBV5-6 and TRBJ1-1, with unresolved D. Trimming took off 4 bases at V and 5 bases at J, with 9 bases between the two ends. CDR1 SGHDT and CDR2 YYEEEE come from the germline V gene. CDR3 length: 12 amino acids. The CDR3 nucleotides are TGTGCCAGCAGCCCGGGAGGAACTGAAGCTTTCTTT. Its translation: CASSPGGTEAFF.

This clone has a handful of counts. The chain carries TRBV27 and TRBJ2-5; TRBD2 agrees at 12 bases. Losses at the gene ends were 6 bases for V and 2 bases for J; bases not matched to a gene: 4. There are 15 residues in the CDR3. Germline V gene lookup returns CDR1 MNHEY and CDR2 SMNVEV (reference sequence). The CDR3 loop reads CASSQTSGGQETQYF. The CDR3 coding sequence is TGTGCCAGCAGCCAGACTAGCGGGGGTCAAGAGACCCAGTACTTC.

This clone was counted only a few times. The chain uses TRBV4-1 and TRBJ2-2; D call uncertain. Trimming took 4 bases from V and 2 from J, leaving 14 bases between them. The CDR3 is 16 amino acids. Germline V gives CDR1 MGHRA, CDR2 YSYEKL. CDR3 DNA sequence: TGCGCCAGCAGCCCGATAGGTACTGTAAACACCGGGGAGCTGTTTTTT. Protein: CASSPIGTVNTGELFF.

This rearrangement joins TRBV19 to TRBJ1-2, with D perhaps TRBD1 (5 bases). CDR3 length equals 18 residues. Trimming stripped 5 bases from V and 4 bases from J, with 26 bases between. Germline assignment: CDR1 LNHDA and CDR2 SQIVND (reference sequence). CDR3: CASSGRKRGTVLSYGYTF. CDR3 nucleotide sequence: TGTGCCAGTAGTGGCCGTAAAAGGGGAACGGTACTAAGCTATGGCTACACCTTC.

This chain uses TRBV27 with TRBJ2-7, with D possibly being TRBD1 or TRBD2 (5 bases each). V shed 6 bases and J shed 2 bases, with 20 bases lying between them. The CDR3 covers 16 residues. Germline-derived CDR1 and CDR2 are MNHEY and SMNVEV (reference sequence). CDR3: CASREFGDDLAYEQYF. As DNA, the CDR3 is TGTGCCAGCAGAGAGTTCGGGGACGACCTAGCCTACGAGCAGTACTTC.